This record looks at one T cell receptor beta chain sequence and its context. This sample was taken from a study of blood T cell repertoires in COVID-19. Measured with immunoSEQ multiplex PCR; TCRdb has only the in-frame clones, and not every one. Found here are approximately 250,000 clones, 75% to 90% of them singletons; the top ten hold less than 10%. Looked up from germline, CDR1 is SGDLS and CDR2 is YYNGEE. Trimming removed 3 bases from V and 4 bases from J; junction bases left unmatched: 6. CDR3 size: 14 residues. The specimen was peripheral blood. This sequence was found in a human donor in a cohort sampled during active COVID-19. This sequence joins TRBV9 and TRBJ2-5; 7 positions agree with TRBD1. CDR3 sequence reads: CASSDGQVGETQYF. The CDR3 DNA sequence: TGTGCCAGCAGCGACGGACAGGTAGGAGAGACCCAGTACTTC. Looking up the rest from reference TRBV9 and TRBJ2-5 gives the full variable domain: DSGVTQTPKHLITATGQRVTLRCSPRSGDLSVYWYQQSLDQGLQFLIQYYNGEERAKGNILERFSAQQFPDLHSELNLSSLELGDSALYFCASSDGQVGETQYFGPGTRLLVL.